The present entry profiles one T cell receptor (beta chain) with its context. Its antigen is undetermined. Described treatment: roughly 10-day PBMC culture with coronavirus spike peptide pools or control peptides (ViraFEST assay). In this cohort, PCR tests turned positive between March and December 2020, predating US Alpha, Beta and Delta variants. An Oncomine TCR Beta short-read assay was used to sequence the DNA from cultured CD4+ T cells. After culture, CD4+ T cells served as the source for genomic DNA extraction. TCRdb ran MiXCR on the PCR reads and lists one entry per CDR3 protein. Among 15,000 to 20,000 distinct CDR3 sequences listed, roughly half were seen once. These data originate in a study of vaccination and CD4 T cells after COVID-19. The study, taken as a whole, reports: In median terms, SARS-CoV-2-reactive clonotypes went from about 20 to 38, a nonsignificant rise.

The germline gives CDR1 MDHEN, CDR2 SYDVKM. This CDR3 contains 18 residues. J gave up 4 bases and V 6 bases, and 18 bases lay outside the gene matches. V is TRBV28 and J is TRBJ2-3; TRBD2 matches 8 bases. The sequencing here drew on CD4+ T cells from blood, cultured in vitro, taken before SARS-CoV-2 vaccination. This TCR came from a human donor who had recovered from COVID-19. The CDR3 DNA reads TGTGCCAGCAGCCCTCGAAAGGCGGGAGGACCGCCCCCAGATACGCAGTATTTT. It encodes CASSPRKAGGPPPDTQYF.